This T cell receptor (beta chain) was captured by sequencing in a study of Graves' ophthalmopathy and Graves' hyperthyroidism. Study information: Peripheral blood collection took place at initial diagnosis, before any treatment.

As the starting material, around 10 ml of fresh peripheral blood yielded the PBMCs. V was trimmed by 4 bases and J by 1 base, leaving 8 bases between them. This CDR3 has 14 residues. Germline CDR1 is SGHDN and CDR2 is FVKESK. This clonotype has at least ten counts. Its target is not known. The sequenced template was RNA, covering the TCR beta CDR3 region. HTBI primers primed a first-round RT-PCR, and a second-round multiplex PCR followed. TCRdb used MiXCR to reprocess the multiplex PCR reads, holding one entry per CDR3 protein. The repertoire holds about 220,000 distinct CDR3 sequences, with 20% to 25% as singletons. Broader study findings: It was with around 67% sensitivity and about 72% specificity that the model predicted ophthalmopathy progression. A model built from 13 signatures distinguished ophthalmopathy from stable hyperthyroidism with 87.88% sensitivity and 70% to 84% specificity.

What was sequenced was peripheral blood. V is TRBV14 and J is TRBJ2-4; D is unclear. The receptor's source is a woman aged 50 to 60 with Graves' ophthalmopathy. The CDR3 spells CASSPTIAKNIQYF. The CDR3 nucleotides read TGTGCCAGCAGCCCGACAATCGCCAAAAACATTCAGTACTTC.